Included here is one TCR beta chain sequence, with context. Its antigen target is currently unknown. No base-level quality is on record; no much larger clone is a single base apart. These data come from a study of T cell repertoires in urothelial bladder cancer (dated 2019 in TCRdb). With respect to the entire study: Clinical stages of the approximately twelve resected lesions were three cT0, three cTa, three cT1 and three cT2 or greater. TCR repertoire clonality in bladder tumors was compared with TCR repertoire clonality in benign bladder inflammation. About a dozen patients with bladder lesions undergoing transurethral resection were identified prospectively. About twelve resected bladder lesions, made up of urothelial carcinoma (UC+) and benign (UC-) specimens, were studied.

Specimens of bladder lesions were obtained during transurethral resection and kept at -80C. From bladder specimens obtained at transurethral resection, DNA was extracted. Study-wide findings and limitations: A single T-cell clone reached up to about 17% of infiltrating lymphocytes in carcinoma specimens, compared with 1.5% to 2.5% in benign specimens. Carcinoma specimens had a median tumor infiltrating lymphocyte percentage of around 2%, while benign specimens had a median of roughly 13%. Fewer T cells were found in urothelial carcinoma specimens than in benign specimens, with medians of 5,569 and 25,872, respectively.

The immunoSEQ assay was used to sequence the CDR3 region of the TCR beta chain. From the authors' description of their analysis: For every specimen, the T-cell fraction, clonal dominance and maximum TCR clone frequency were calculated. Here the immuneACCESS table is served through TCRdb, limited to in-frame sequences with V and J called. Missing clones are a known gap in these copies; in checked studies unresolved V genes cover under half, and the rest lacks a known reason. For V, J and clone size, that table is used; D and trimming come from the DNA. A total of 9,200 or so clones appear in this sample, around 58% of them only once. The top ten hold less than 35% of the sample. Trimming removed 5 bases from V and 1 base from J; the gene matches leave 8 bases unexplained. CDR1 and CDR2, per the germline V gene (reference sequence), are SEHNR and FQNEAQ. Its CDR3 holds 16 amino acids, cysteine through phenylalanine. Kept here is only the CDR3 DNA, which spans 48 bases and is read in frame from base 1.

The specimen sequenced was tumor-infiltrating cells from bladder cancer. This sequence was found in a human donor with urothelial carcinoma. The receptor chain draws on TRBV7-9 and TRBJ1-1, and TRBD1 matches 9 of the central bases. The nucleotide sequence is TGTGCCAGCAGCCCCGGACAGGGGCGGGGGAACACTGAAGCTTTCTTT. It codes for CASSPGQGRGNTEAFF. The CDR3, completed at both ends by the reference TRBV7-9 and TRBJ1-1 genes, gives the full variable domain DTGVSQNPRHKITKRGQNVTFRCDPISEHNRLYWYRQTLGQGPEFLTYFQNEAQLEKSRLLSDRFSAERPKGSFSTLEIQRTEQGDSAMYLCASSPGQGRGNTEAFFGQGTRLTVV.